The sequence of this T cell receptor (beta chain) was determined in a study of beta chain features in type 1 diabetes. General study points: Type 1 diabetes patients had VDJ junctions that carried fewer insertions and more deletions. Naive, central memory and regulatory TCRB repertoires appeared more similar among patients than healthy donors. Resolution of whether HLA type affects TCRB rearrangement was not achieved here. Within each of all four CD4+ subsets, Type 1 diabetes patients had TCRB CDR3s that were moderately but significantly shorter.

Expressed TCRB transcripts were sequenced after all isolated RNA was converted to cDNA. Method: immunoSEQ multiplex PCR; TCRdb's copy keeps in-frame clones and lacks some. Of more than 300,000 clones in the sample, about 15% were seen once. This CDR3 has 16 residues. This clone was detected a few times. The target antigen is unknown. V usage is TRBV1 and J usage is TRBJ2-7; TRBD2 was called by the table and not checked on the DNA. TRBV1 is assigned pseudogene status. This TCR came from a woman under 30 in good health. Sequencing was carried out using naive CD4+ T cells from blood. The CDR3 spells CTSSRIVTEALYEQYF. DNA of the CDR3: TGCACCAGCAGCCGTATCGTGACTGAAGCTTTATACGAGCAGTACTTC.